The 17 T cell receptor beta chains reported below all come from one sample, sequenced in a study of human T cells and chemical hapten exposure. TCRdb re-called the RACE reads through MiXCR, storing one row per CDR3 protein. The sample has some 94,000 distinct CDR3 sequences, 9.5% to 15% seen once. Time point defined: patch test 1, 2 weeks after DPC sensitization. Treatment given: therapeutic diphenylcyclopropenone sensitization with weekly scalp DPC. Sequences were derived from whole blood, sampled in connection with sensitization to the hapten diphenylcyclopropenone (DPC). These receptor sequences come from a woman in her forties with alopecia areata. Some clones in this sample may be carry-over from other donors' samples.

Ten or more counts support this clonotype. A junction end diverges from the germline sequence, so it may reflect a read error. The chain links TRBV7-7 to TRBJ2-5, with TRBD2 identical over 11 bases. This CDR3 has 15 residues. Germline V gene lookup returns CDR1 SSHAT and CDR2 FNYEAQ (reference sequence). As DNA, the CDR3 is TGTGCTAGCAGCTTGGGACTAGCGGTCGCCGAGACCCAGTACTTC. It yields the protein CASSLGLAVAETQYF.

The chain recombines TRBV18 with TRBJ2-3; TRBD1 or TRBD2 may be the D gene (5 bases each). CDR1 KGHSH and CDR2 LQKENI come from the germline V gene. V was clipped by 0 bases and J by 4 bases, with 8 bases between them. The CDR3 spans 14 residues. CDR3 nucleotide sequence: TGTGCCAGCTCACCACCGGTGGGGGCAGATACGCAGTATTTT. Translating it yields CASSPPVGADTQYF.

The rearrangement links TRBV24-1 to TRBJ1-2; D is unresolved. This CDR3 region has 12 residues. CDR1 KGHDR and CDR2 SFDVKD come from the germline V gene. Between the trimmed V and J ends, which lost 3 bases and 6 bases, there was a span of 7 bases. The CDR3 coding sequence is TGTGCCACCAGTGATCTTACAGATGGCTACACCTTC. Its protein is CATSDLTDGYTF.

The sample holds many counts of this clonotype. CDR3 nucleotide sequence: TGTGCCAGCAGTTTTGCTCTGGACGGACCGGGCAATCAGCCCCAGCATTTT. Its protein is CASSFALDGPGNQPQHF. V usage is TRBV12-3 or TRBV12-4 and J usage is TRBJ1-5; D uncertain. The CDR3 contains 17 residues. The V end lost 3 bases, the J end lost 2 bases, and 17 bases lay between the germline ends.

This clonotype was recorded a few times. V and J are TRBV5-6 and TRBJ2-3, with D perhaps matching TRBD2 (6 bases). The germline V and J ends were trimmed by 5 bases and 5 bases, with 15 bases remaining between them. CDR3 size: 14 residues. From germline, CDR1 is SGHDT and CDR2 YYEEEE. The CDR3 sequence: CASRYRGGKDTQYF. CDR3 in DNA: TGTGCCAGCAGGTATAGGGGAGGCAAAGATACGCAGTATTTT.

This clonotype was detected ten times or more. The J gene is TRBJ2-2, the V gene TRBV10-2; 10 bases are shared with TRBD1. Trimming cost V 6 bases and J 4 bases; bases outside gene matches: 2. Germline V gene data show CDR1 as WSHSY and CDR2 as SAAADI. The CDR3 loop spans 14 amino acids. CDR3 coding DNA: TGCGCCAGCAGAGACAGGGGGCTCACCGGGGAGCTGTTTTTT. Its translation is CASRDRGLTGELFF.

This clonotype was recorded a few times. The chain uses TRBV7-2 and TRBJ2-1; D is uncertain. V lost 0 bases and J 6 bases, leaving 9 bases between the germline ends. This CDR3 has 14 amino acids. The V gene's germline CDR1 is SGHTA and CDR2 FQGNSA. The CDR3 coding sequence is TGTGCCAGCAGCTTAGCGCCCGGAAGCAATGAGCAGTTCTTC. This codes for CASSLAPGSNEQFF.

CDR3 sequence (DNA): TGTGCCAGCAGCTCAGCGGGAGCGGCCAAAAACATTCAGTACTTC. Residues: CASSSAGAAKNIQYF. The chain has TRBV27 and TRBJ2-4, with TRBD2 identical over 8 bases. The junction had 5 bases not matched to a gene; V was cut back by 6 bases and J by 1 base. This CDR3 contains 15 residues. The V gene's germline CDR1 is MNHEY and CDR2 SMNVEV (reference sequence).

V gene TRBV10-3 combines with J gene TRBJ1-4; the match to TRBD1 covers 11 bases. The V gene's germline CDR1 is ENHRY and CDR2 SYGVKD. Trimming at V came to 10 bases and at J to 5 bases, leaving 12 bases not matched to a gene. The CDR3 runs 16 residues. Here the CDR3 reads CASAGTGGLTNEKLFF. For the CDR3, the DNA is TGTGCCAGCGCCGGGACAGGGGGACTTACCAATGAAAAACTGTTTTTT.

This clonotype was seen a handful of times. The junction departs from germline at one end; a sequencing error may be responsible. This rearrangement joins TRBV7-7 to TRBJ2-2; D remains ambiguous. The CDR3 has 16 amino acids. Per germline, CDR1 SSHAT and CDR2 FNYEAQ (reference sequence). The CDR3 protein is CASSSHPIVNTGELFF. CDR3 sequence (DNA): TGTGCTAGCAGCTCCCACCCTATCGTAAACACCGGGGAGCTGTTTTTT.

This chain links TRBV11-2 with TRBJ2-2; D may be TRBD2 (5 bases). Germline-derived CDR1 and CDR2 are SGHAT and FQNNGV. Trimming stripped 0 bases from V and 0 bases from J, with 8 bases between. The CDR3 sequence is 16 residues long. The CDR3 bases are TGTGCCAGCAGCTTAGAAGAGCGGTCGAACACCGGGGAGCTGTTTTTT. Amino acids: CASSLEERSNTGELFF.

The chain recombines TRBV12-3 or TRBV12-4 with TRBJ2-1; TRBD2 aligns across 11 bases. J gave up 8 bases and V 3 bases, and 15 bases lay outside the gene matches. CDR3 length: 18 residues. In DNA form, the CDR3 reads TGTGCCAGCAGTTTTATAAATCGGTGGCTAGCGGGAGGTTATGAGCAGTTCTTC. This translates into CASSFINRWLAGGYEQFF.

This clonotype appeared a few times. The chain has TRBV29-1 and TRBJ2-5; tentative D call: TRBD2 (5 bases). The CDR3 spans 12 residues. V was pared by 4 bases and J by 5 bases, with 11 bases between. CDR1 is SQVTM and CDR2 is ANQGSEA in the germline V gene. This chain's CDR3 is CSVGRGDETQYF. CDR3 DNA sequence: TGCAGCGTTGGTCGGGGAGACGAGACCCAGTACTTC.

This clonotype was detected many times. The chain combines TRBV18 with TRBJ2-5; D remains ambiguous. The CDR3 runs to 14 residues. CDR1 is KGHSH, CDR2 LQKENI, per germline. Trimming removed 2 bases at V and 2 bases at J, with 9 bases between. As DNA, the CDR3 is TGTGCCAGCTCACCAGACCGCGTACAAGAGACCCAGTACTTC. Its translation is CASSPDRVQETQYF.

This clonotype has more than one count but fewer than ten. The CDR3, as DNA: TGTGCCAGCAGCTTAGCTACGGGGCAAGGAAATGAGCAGTTCTTC. Translating gives CASSLATGQGNEQFF. The chain employs TRBV7-2 and TRBJ2-1; D is possibly TRBD1 or TRBD2 (5 bases each). Looked up from germline, CDR1 is SGHTA and CDR2 is FQGNSA. The CDR3 has 15 amino acids. With 0 bases removed from V and 7 bases from J, the gap between germline ends came to 13 bases.

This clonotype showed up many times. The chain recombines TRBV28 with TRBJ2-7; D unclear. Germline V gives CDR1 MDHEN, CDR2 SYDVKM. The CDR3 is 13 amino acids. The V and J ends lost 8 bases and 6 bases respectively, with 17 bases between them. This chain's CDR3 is CASLPTWPPEQYF. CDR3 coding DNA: TGTGCCAGCCTTCCGACTTGGCCACCCGAGCAGTACTTC.

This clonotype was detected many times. CDR3 residues: CATSDGGQGGTDTQYF. The DNA of the CDR3 is TGTGCCACCAGTGATGGGGGACAGGGCGGCACAGATACGCAGTATTTT. The chain has TRBV24-1 and TRBJ2-3, with 9 bases fitting TRBD1. Trimming took 3 bases from V and 1 from J; bases not matched to a gene: 4. In germline, CDR1 is KGHDR, CDR2 SFDVKD. This CDR3 spans 16 amino acids.